The sequence of this T cell receptor beta chain was determined in a study of B cell selection in AIRE deficiency. Study outcomes and limitations: Healthy Tconv contained roughly two fifths of shared healthy Treg sequences; only TCRbeta sequenced.

The V gene lost 7 bases and the J gene lost 0 bases, with 6 bases spanning the gap. Germline V gene lookup returns CDR1 WSHSY and CDR2 SAAADI. This CDR3 has 12 residues. A remark on this clone: What it binds is unknown.

Regulatory T cells were sorted as CD4+CD25hiCD127low/negative. Sequencing was performed with immunoSEQ multiplex PCR; in TCRdb, only in-frame clones are kept and a portion is missing. The sample includes over 20,000 clones, roughly 90% of them seen just once. This receptor was identified in a human donor in good health. The chain carries TRBV10-2 and TRBJ1-1; D call uncertain. The sample consisted of CD4+CD25+ Tregs sorted from PBMCs. As DNA, the CDR3 is TGCGCCAGCACCAGCATGAACACTGAAGCTTTCTTT. Amino acids: CASTSMNTEAFF.